The present entry profiles one T cell receptor (beta chain) with its context. Its antigen is unknown. Indicated treatment: oral pan-JAK inhibitor, 5-10 mg twice daily. This entry is derived from a study of CD8+ T cells in alopecia areata. Study background: A 6-month period off drug followed tofacitinib, which lasted 6 to 18 months. Findings and limits, study-wide: Treatment with tofacitinib significantly lowered scalp clonality and reduced expanded CD8+ clones among the top 100.

The CDR3 contains 17 residues. Unmatched junction bases numbered 11, after V lost 3 bases and J lost 1 base. Germline CDR1 is SGHRS and CDR2 is YFSETQ. Following RNA extraction, reverse transcription yielded cDNA that acted as the sequencing template. TCRdb's table, derived via immunoSEQ multiplex PCR, lists solely in-frame clones and lacks some. The sample consists of roughly 230,000 clones, less than 45% of them appearing once. The sequence came from a human donor with alopecia areata. The specimen comprised CD4+ T cells sorted from blood, sampled around week 37, from a patient treated with tofacitinib. The chain links TRBV5-1 to TRBJ2-7, with TRBD1 matching over 9 bases. The CDR3 is CASSSGTGIPLSYEQYF. The CDR3 region has the DNA TGCGCCAGCAGCTCCGGGACAGGGATCCCCCTTTCCTACGAGCAGTACTTC.